What follows are 19 T cell receptor beta chains derived from one specimen sequenced in a study of human T cells and chemical hapten exposure. TCRdb called the RACE reads again in MiXCR, with one record for every CDR3 protein. The table has fewer than 150,000 distinct CDR3 sequences, roughly 13% seen once. Described time point: patch test 1, 2 weeks after DPC sensitization. The treatment: therapeutic diphenylcyclopropenone sensitization with weekly scalp DPC. This specimen consisted of whole blood, obtained in connection with sensitization to the hapten diphenylcyclopropenone (DPC). The source of these receptors is a man aged 18 to 29 with alopecia areata. Some clones in this sample may be carry-over from other donors' samples.

This clonotype was found a few times. This chain joins TRBV7-9 and TRBJ1-2; D gene uncertain. The CDR3 contains 12 residues. V lost 1 base and J 6 bases, leaving 6 bases between the germline ends. Germline CDR1 SEHNR, CDR2 FQNEAQ (reference sequence). In nucleotides, the CDR3 is TGTGCCAGCAGCTTAGGCGTAGATGGCTACACCTTC. Protein product: CASSLGVDGYTF.

The chain carries TRBV7-2 and TRBJ2-1; D is unresolved. The CDR3 sequence is 12 residues long. Germline V CDR1 and CDR2: SGHTA, FQGNSA. V was pared by 1 base and J by 9 bases, with 7 bases between. CDR3 in DNA: TGTGCCAGCAGCTTAGGAGTCCCTGAGCAGTTCTTC. Its protein product is CASSLGVPEQFF.

The V and J genes are TRBV19 and TRBJ1-5; D is ambiguous. Between the trimmed V and J ends, which lost 3 bases and 1 base, there was a span of 10 bases. CDR1 is LNHDA and CDR2 is SQIVND in the germline V gene (reference sequence). The CDR3 has 15 amino acids. CDR3 bases: TGTGCCAGTAGTATGGTGCGGGAGAGCAATCAGCCCCAGCATTTT. Protein product: CASSMVRESNQPQHF.

This clonotype came up a few times. The chain recombines TRBV5-4 with TRBJ1-4; 8 bases agree with TRBD1. Trimming removed 4 bases from V and 8 bases from J; junction bases left unmatched: 4. Germline values: CDR1 SGHNT, CDR2 YYREEE (reference sequence). This CDR3 is built from 13 residues. The CDR3: CASSADREEKLFF. CDR3 in DNA: TGTGCCAGCAGCGCGGACAGGGAAGAAAAACTGTTTTTT. The variable domain in full, with the rest retrieved from reference TRBV5-4 and TRBJ1-4, is ETGVTQSPTHLIKTRGQQVTLRCSSQSGHNTVSWYQQALGQGPQFIFQYYREEENGRGNFPPRFSGLQFPNYSSELNVNALELDDSALYLCASSADREEKLFFGSGTQLSVL.

The chain has TRBV4-1 and TRBJ2-7, with D unresolved. The CDR3 is made up of 14 amino acids. The germline V gene has CDR1 MGHRA and CDR2 YSYEKL. Trimming shortened V by 0 bases and J by 7 bases, and 13 bases separated the two germline ends. CDR3 residues: CASSQDRLVGEQYF. The CDR3 DNA reads TGCGCCAGCAGCCAAGATCGCCTGGTAGGGGAGCAGTACTTC.

V usage is TRBV10-3 and J usage is TRBJ2-5; TRBD2 agrees at 7 bases. Germline V gene lookup returns CDR1 ENHRY and CDR2 SYGVKD. The CDR3 sequence is 12 residues long. This chain's CDR3 is CASRGTQETQYF. The CDR3 region has the DNA TGTGCTTCGCGGGGGACTCAAGAGACCCAGTACTTC.

The rearrangement joins TRBV11-2 to TRBJ1-1, with TRBD1 identical over 7 bases. Germline V lookup: CDR1 SGHAT, CDR2 FQNNGV. Trimming cost V 0 bases and J 5 bases; bases outside gene matches: 6. There are 15 residues in the CDR3. In nucleotides, the CDR3 is TGTGCCAGCAGCTTAGATCCGTACAGGGGTACTGAAGCTTTCTTT. This gives the protein CASSLDPYRGTEAFF.

In its sample, this clonotype was seen a few times. The chain combines TRBV7-3 with TRBJ2-3; 7 bases are shared with TRBD1. Germline lookup yields CDR1 SGHTA and CDR2 FQGTGA. The CDR3 extends over 16 amino acids. V lost 1 base, J lost 0 bases, and 4 bases stayed unmatched. The CDR3: CASSLRGTASTDTQYF. The CDR3 DNA reads as TGTGCCAGCAGCTTAAGGGGGACAGCTAGCACAGATACGCAGTATTTT.

The rearrangement joins TRBV20-1 to TRBJ2-7; 7 nucleotides agree with TRBD2. The CDR3 sequence is 16 residues long. Germline assignment: CDR1 DFQATT and CDR2 SNEGSKA (reference sequence). The V segment lost 2 bases and the J segment 4 bases; nucleotides outside the gene matches: 14. CDR3 sequence: CSARPLRSGTTYEQYF. The CDR3, as DNA: TGCAGTGCTAGACCCCTCCGGTCCGGGACTACTTACGAGCAGTACTTC.

This chain uses TRBV14 with TRBJ1-6, with D perhaps TRBD1 (6 bases). The CDR3 extends over 15 amino acids. V shed 0 bases and J shed 6 bases, with 9 bases lying between them. Germline values: CDR1 SGHDN, CDR2 FVKESK. The CDR3 here is CASSQEIGGNSPLHF. The CDR3 DNA reads TGTGCCAGCAGCCAAGAGATAGGGGGTAATTCACCCCTCCACTTT.

This clonotype came up a few times. This chain uses TRBV3-1 with TRBJ2-1; D is undetermined. This CDR3 contains 15 residues. The V end was cut by 7 bases, the J end by 5 bases, with 18 bases between. The germline V gene has CDR1 LGHDT and CDR2 YNNKEL (reference sequence). CDR3 in amino acids: CASTKMTRPDNEQFF. CDR3 DNA sequence: TGTGCCAGCACCAAAATGACCAGGCCCGACAATGAGCAGTTCTTC.

The genes are TRBV6-2 or TRBV6-3 and TRBJ2-5, with TRBD1 as a possible D gene (6 bases). CDR3 length: 15 amino acids. Germline CDR1 and CDR2: MNHEY and SVGEGT. The V and J ends lost 7 bases and 2 bases respectively, with 17 bases between them. The CDR3 nucleotides are TGTGCCAGCACCCGAAACAGGGACCTTCAAGAGACCCAGTACTTC. Translated: CASTRNRDLQETQYF.

This clonotype was seen a few times. The V and J genes are TRBV28 and TRBJ2-7, with 7 bases aligning to TRBD2. With V trimmed by 7 bases and J by 3 bases, 18 bases remained unmatched. CDR3 length equals 17 residues. Germline V gene data show CDR1 as MDHEN and CDR2 as SYDVKM. The CDR3 is CASTPESPGTTFYEQYV. In DNA, the CDR3 is TGTGCCAGCACCCCAGAGTCGCCGGGGACTACCTTCTACGAGCAGTACGTC.

This clonotype was seen more than once but under ten times. The V and J genes are TRBV20-1 and TRBJ1-6; the D is unclear. CDR3 length equals 14 residues. Trimming shortened V by 3 bases and J by 5 bases, and 11 bases separated the two germline ends. Germline-derived CDR1 and CDR2 are DFQATT and SNEGSKA (reference sequence). The CDR3 reads CSASAGLDNSPLHF. The CDR3 DNA follows: TGCAGTGCTAGTGCCGGACTGGATAATTCACCCCTCCACTTT.

The chain carries TRBV20-1 and TRBJ2-3; TRBD2 matches at 10 bases. The germline V gene encodes CDR1 DFQATT and CDR2 SNEGSKA (reference sequence). The CDR3 consists of 16 residues. V shed 1 base, J shed 3 bases, and the junction held 7 bases outside the gene matches. CDR3 sequence: CSARGSGGTSTDTQYF. The CDR3 DNA sequence: TGCAGTGCTAGAGGTAGCGGGGGGACAAGTACAGATACGCAGTATTTT.

The chain links TRBV12-3 or TRBV12-4 to TRBJ2-5, with D possibly matching TRBD1 (5 bases). V lost 6 bases, J lost 2 bases, and 10 bases lay in between. The CDR3 consists of 13 residues. Here the CDR3 reads CASRFDSQETQYF. The CDR3 nucleotides read TGTGCCAGCAGATTCGACAGTCAAGAGACCCAGTACTTC.

V gene TRBV11-1 combines with J gene TRBJ1-6; D is unresolved. Per the germline V gene, CDR1 is SGHAT and CDR2 is FQDESV (reference sequence). Trimming took 5 bases from V and 4 from J, leaving 6 bases between them. The CDR3 has 13 amino acids. The chain's CDR3 is CASSRLYNSPLHF. CDR3 bases: TGTGCCAGCAGCCGACTTTATAATTCACCCCTCCACTTT.

The chain has TRBV7-9 and TRBJ2-4; 10 positions match TRBD1. The CDR3 is 15 amino acids. V shed 0 bases and J 12 bases; nucleotides not matched to a gene: 8. The germline V gene has CDR1 SEHNR and CDR2 FQNEAQ (reference sequence). CDR3 loop: CASSLAQGTGADQYF. The CDR3, as DNA: TGTGCCAGCAGCTTAGCCCAGGGGACAGGGGCCGATCAGTACTTC.

This clonotype was picked up a small number of times. The genes are TRBV2 and TRBJ1-1; 8 bases align to TRBD1. With 4 bases clipped from V and 7 bases from J, the junction kept 11 bases outside the gene matches. Germline V gives CDR1 SNHLY, CDR2 FYNNEI. The CDR3 spans 15 residues. The CDR3 sequence is CASSATGQGLGEAFF. In DNA, the CDR3 is TGTGCCAGCAGTGCCACCGGACAGGGATTGGGTGAAGCTTTCTTT.